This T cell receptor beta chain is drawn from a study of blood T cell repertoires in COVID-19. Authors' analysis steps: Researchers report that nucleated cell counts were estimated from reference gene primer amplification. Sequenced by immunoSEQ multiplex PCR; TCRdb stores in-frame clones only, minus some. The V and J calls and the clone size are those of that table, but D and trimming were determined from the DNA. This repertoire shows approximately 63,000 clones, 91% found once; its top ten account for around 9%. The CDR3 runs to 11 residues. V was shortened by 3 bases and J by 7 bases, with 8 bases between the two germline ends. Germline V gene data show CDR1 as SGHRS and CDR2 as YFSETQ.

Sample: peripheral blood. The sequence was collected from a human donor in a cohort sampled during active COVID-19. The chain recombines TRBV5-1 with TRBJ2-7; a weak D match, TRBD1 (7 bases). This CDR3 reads CASSSGGEQYF. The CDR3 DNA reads TGCGCCAGCAGCTCAGGGGGGGAGCAGTACTTC.